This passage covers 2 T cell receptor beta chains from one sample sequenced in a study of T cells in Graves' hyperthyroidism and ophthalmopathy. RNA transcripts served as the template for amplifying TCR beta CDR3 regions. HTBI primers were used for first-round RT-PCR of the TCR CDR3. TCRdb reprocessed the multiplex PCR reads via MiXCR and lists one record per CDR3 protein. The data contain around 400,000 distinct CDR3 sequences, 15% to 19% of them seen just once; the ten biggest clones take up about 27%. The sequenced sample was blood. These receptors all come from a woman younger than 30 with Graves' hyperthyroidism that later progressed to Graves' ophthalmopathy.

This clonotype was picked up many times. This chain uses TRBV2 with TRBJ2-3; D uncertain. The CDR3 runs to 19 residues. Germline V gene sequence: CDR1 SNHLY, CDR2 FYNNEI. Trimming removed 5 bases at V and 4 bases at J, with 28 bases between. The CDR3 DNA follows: TGTGCCAGCAGTTTTCGCGCCACTCCGGGTCTCCGTGTCTCAGATACGCAGTATTTT. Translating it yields CASSFRATPGLRVSDTQYF.

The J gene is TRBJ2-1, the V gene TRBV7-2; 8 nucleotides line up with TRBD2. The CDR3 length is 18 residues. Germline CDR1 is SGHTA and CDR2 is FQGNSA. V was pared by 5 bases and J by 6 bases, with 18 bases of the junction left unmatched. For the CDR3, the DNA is TGTGCCAGCAGCCCCTGGTGGTTTAGCGGGGACGACGGCAATGAGCAGTTCTTC. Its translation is CASSPWWFSGDDGNEQFF.